Listed here are 13 T cell receptor beta chains from one sample, sequenced in a study of cytomegalovirus exposure and HLA in healthy donors. Sequenced by immunoSEQ multiplex PCR; TCRdb stores in-frame clones only, minus some. The data show under 250,000 clones, with roughly 87% seen just once and roughly 2% held by the top ten. The sample taken for sequencing was PBMCs. The receptor source for this set is a woman aged 18-29 years in good health and CMV-seropositive.

This sequence joins TRBV6-5 and TRBJ1-2; D is unresolved. Between the trimmed V and J ends, which lost 0 bases and 7 bases, there was a span of 12 bases. The V gene's germline CDR1 is MNHEY and CDR2 SVGAGI. This CDR3 region has 14 residues. In nucleotides, the CDR3 is TGTGCCAGCAGTTACTCTACCGGACTAGCTGGCTACACCTTC. Translation: CASSYSTGLAGYTF.

The chain joins TRBV6-1 to TRBJ2-7, with 7 positions matching TRBD2. The CDR3 loop spans 13 amino acids. V trimming: 6 bases; J trimming: 7 bases; junction bases outside the gene matches: 9. Germline CDR1 reads MNHNS; CDR2 reads SASEGT. CDR3 nucleotide sequence: TGTGCCAGCAGCCCCCTCAGCGGGACGGAGCAGTACTTC. Translated: CASSPLSGTEQYF.

This clone was recorded at least ten times. This chain joins TRBV4-2 and TRBJ2-2, with 9 bases lining up with TRBD1. CDR1 and CDR2 from the germline V gene are LGHNA and YNFKEQ. Trimming cost V 1 base and J 3 bases; bases outside gene matches: 0. The CDR3 is 15 residues long. For the CDR3, the DNA is TGTGCCAGCAGCCAAGGACAGGGGGACACCGGGGAGCTGTTTTTT. It encodes CASSQGQGDTGELFF.

V usage is TRBV28 and J usage is TRBJ2-7; 9 bases are a match to TRBD1. Germline V gene sequence: CDR1 MDHEN, CDR2 SYDVKM. CDR3 length: 14 residues. V lost 3 bases and J lost 2; bases outside the gene matches: 2. The CDR3 here is CASSFRDRAYEQYF. CDR3 nucleotide sequence: TGTGCCAGCAGTTTCCGGGACAGGGCCTACGAGCAGTACTTC. The variable domain in full, completed from reference TRBV28 and TRBJ2-7, reads DVKVTQSSRYLVKRTGEKVFLECVQDMDHENMFWYRQDPGLGLRLIYFSYDVKMKEKGDIPEGYSVSREKKERFSLILESASTNQTSMYLCASSFRDRAYEQYFGPGTRLTVT.

The J gene is TRBJ2-3, the V gene TRBV30; tentatively, D is TRBD2 (6 bases). Trimming removed 2 bases at V and 6 bases at J, with 12 bases between. Looked up from germline, CDR1 is GTSNPN and CDR2 is SVGIG (reference sequence). The CDR3 consists of 13 residues. CDR3 coding DNA: TGTGCCTGGAGTCACAAGGCGGGGGATACGCAGTATTTT. This gives the protein CAWSHKAGDTQYF.

This rearrangement joins TRBV4-1 to TRBJ2-7; tentatively, D is TRBD2 (6 bases). CDR1 is MGHRA and CDR2 is YSYEKL in the germline V gene. CDR3 length: 16 amino acids. V lost 0 bases and J 1 base, leaving 13 bases between the germline ends. The CDR3 loop is CASSQDPSETSYEQYF. The CDR3 nucleotides are TGCGCCAGCAGCCAAGATCCTAGCGAAACATCCTACGAGCAGTACTTC.

The rearrangement uses TRBV5-1 and TRBJ2-2; possibly TRBD1 for D (6 bases). The CDR3 has 17 residues. Trimming took off 4 bases at V and 5 bases at J, with 21 bases between the two ends. Germline V lookup: CDR1 SGHRS, CDR2 YFSETQ. The CDR3 DNA reads TGCGCCAGCAGCCAACAGCCGGGACAAGGCAGGACCGGGGAGCTGTTTTTT. Its protein product is CASSQQPGQGRTGELFF.

This clone was counted at least ten times. This sequence joins TRBV18 and TRBJ2-7; D is perhaps TRBD1 (6 bases). V gave up 1 base and J gave up 7 bases, with 17 bases separating them. The CDR3 has 15 residues. Germline CDR1 is KGHSH and CDR2 is LQKENI. CDR3 nucleotides: TGTGCCAGCTCACCACGTAACAGGGCGCCCGGGGAGCAGTACTTC. Protein sequence: CASSPRNRAPGEQYF.

This sequence joins TRBV29-1 and TRBJ2-2, with 7 bases fitting TRBD1. This CDR3 region has 13 residues. CDR1 and CDR2 from the germline V gene are SQVTM and ANQGSEA. V was pared by 6 bases and J by 0 bases, with 1 base of the junction left unmatched. Here the CDR3 reads CSVGQSNTGELFF. In DNA, the CDR3 is TGCAGCGTGGGACAGTCGAACACCGGGGAGCTGTTTTTT.

This clone has just a few counts. The rearrangement links TRBV6-1 to TRBJ1-1; 8 bases are a match to TRBD1. V gave up 1 base and J gave up 1 base; unmatched junction bases: 2. CDR3 length: 15 residues. Germline V gene sequence: CDR1 MNHNS, CDR2 SASEGT. This CDR3 reads CASSEEGTGNTEAFF. DNA of the CDR3: TGTGCCAGCAGTGAAGAGGGGACAGGGAACACTGAAGCTTTCTTT.

Concerning this clone: The same CDR3 is also encoded by other DNA sequences in this sample. DNA for the CDR3: TGTGCCAGCAGTGGGGACAGGGGCAATCAGCCCCAGCATTTT. It is translated as CASSGDRGNQPQHF. The chain uses TRBV2 and TRBJ1-5; 9 nucleotides align to TRBD1. The CDR3 has 14 amino acids. Germline V gene sequence: CDR1 SNHLY, CDR2 FYNNEI. Trimming removed 4 bases from V and 2 bases from J; junction bases left unmatched: 0. Based on the CDR3 plus reference TRBV2 and TRBJ1-5, the full variable domain is EPEVTQTPSHQVTQMGQEVILRCVPISNHLYFYWYRQILGQKVEFLVSFYNNEISEKSEIFDDQFSVERPDGSNFTLKIRSTKLEDSAMYFCASSGDRGNQPQHFGDGTRLSIL.

CDR3 sequence reads: CASREDRGNDEQYF. The CDR3 DNA reads as TGCGCCAGCAGGGAGGACAGGGGGAACGACGAGCAGTACTTC. The chain is built from TRBV5-1 and TRBJ2-7, with TRBD1 matching 10 bases. The CDR3 loop spans 14 amino acids. Germline V gene sequence: CDR1 SGHRS, CDR2 YFSETQ. The J segment lost 5 bases and the V segment lost 5 bases, leaving 7 bases of the junction unmatched.

The chain couples TRBV19 to TRBJ1-1; D call uncertain. Germline V gene lookup returns CDR1 LNHDA and CDR2 SQIVND (reference sequence). CDR3 length equals 12 residues. Trimming left V 1 base short and J 9 bases short, with 9 bases between. The CDR3 reads CASSIAPSKAFF. The CDR3 region has the DNA TGTGCCAGTAGTATAGCACCGAGTAAAGCTTTCTTT.